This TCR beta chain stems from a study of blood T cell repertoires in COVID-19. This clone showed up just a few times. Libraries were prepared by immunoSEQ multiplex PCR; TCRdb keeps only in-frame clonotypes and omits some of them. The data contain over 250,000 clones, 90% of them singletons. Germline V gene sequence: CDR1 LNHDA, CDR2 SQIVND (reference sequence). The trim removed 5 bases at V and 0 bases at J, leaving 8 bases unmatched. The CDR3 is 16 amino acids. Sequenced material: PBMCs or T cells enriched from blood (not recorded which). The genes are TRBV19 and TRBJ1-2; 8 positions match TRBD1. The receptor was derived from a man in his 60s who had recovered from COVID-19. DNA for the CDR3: TGTGCCAGTAGTTTCGCAGGGGGCAGCTCTAACTATGGCTACACCTTC. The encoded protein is CASSFAGGSSNYGYTF.